The 12 T cell receptor beta chains in this list originate from one sample, sequenced in a study of shared clonotypes between healthy human individuals. CD45RO-negative, CCR7-positively selected cells formed the naive CD8 fraction, excluding terminally differentiated effector memory CD45RA+ cells. The table came from immunoSEQ multiplex PCR; TCRdb's copy has only in-frame clones and leaves some out. The sample shows about 2.1 million clones, roughly 93% of them seen only once. Sequencing input: naive CD8+ T cells from PBMCs. Source of these receptors: a man aged 18 to 29 in good health. Some clones in this sample may be carry-over from other donors' samples.

V usage is TRBV7-8 and J usage is TRBJ1-2; D is ambiguous. Trimming removed 4 bases from V and 0 bases from J, with 15 bases in between. Germline loops: CDR1 SGHVS, CDR2 FQNEAQ. The CDR3 contains 16 residues. CDR3 DNA: TGTGCCAGCAGCTCTCCAGATACTGGGACTAACTATGGCTACACCTTC. The encoded protein is CASSSPDTGTNYGYTF. Complete variable domain (other parts from reference TRBV7-8 and TRBJ1-2): GAGVSQSPRYKVAKRGQDVALRCDPISGHVSLFWYQQALGQGPEFLTYFQNEAQLDKSGLPSDRFFAERPEGSVSTLKIQRTQQEDSAVYLCASSSPDTGTNYGYTFGSGTRLTVV.

The chain is built from TRBV4-1 and TRBJ1-2, with a tentative D call TRBD1 (5 bases). This CDR3 spans 17 amino acids. V lost 0 bases and J lost 5, with 19 bases in between. Germline V gene sequence: CDR1 MGHRA, CDR2 YSYEKL. In DNA, the CDR3 is TGCGCCAGCAGCCAAGATCTAGCAGGGCTCAACCCGTATGGCTACACCTTC. It translates to CASSQDLAGLNPYGYTF.

The V gene is TRBV29-1, the J gene TRBJ2-3; 9 bases agree with TRBD2. V lost 7 bases, J lost 2 bases, and 10 bases stayed unmatched. This CDR3 contains 15 residues. Germline loops: CDR1 SQVTM, CDR2 ANQGSEA. In nucleotides, the CDR3 is TGCAGCGGTGAGACGCAGCGGGAGGACACAGATACGCAGTATTTT. Translating it yields CSGETQREDTDTQYF.

This clone occurred once. The rearrangement uses TRBV9 and TRBJ1-2, with 7 bases identical to TRBD1. V was pared by 1 base and J by 2 bases, with 11 bases of the junction left unmatched. The CDR3 consists of 17 residues. Germline CDR1 is SGDLS and CDR2 is YYNGEE. Here the CDR3 DNA reads TGTGCCAGCAGCGTATCCCCTGGGACAGAATTAAACTATGGCTACACCTTC. Amino acid sequence: CASSVSPGTELNYGYTF.

V and J are TRBV27 and TRBJ2-7; D perhaps matches TRBD1 (6 bases). Germline values: CDR1 MNHEY, CDR2 SMNVEV (reference sequence). The length of the CDR3 is 16 residues. V gave up 6 bases and J gave up 2 bases, with 20 bases separating them. The CDR3 bases are TGTGCCAGCAGCGCCAAAGCAGGGGCCGCCCCCTACGAGCAGTACTTC. This sequence encodes CASSAKAGAAPYEQYF.

The CDR3 DNA is TGTGCCACCAGCGGCTTAGCGGGAGTTTATTCCAATGAGCAGTTCTTC. The encoded protein is CATSGLAGVYSNEQFF. V usage is TRBV15 and J usage is TRBJ2-1, with 9 bases aligning to TRBD2. CDR1 and CDR2 (germline): LNHNV, YYDKDF (reference sequence). The CDR3 has 16 residues. V shed 5 bases and J 6 bases; nucleotides not matched to a gene: 11.

The V gene is TRBV19, the J gene TRBJ2-2; D ambiguous. Per the germline V gene, CDR1 is LNHDA and CDR2 is SQIVND (reference sequence). The length of the CDR3 is 16 residues. The V end was cut by 5 bases, the J end by 2 bases, with 15 bases between. The CDR3: CASSPRPHSNTGELFF. The CDR3 nucleotides are TGTGCCAGTAGTCCCCGCCCCCACAGTAACACCGGGGAGCTGTTTTTT.

The chain uses TRBV27 and TRBJ2-7; D is perhaps TRBD1 (5 bases). Trimming pared 2 bases from V and 4 bases from J, leaving 12 bases between. CDR1 and CDR2 from the germline V gene are MNHEY and SMNVEV (reference sequence). The CDR3 consists of 14 residues. The CDR3 here is CASSLLRVSYEQYF. CDR3 coding DNA: TGTGCCAGCAGTTTACTCAGGGTTTCGTACGAGCAGTACTTC.

The J gene is TRBJ2-1, the V gene TRBV11-2; 7 nucleotides match TRBD1. The CDR3 contains 15 residues. Unmatched junction bases numbered 5, after V lost 4 bases and J lost 2 bases. CDR1 SGHAT and CDR2 FQNNGV come from the germline V gene. This chain's CDR3 is CASSSRGFTYNEQFF. CDR3 nucleotides: TGTGCCAGCAGCTCCAGGGGGTTTACCTACAATGAGCAGTTCTTC.

The chain joins TRBV29-1 to TRBJ1-1; D gene uncertain. V lost 6 bases, J lost 5 bases, and 10 bases lay in between. Germline V gene sequence: CDR1 SQVTM, CDR2 ANQGSEA. The length of the CDR3 is 11 residues. The CDR3 region has the DNA TGCAGCGTCCCCACGGGGACTGAAGCTTTCTTT. This gives the protein CSVPTGTEAFF. Based on the CDR3 plus reference TRBV29-1 and TRBJ1-1, the full variable domain is SAVISQKPSRDICQRGTSLTIQCQVDSQVTMMFWYRQQPGQSLTLIATANQGSEATYESGFVIDKFPISRPNLTFSTLTVSNMSPEDSSIYLCSVPTGTEAFFGQGTRLTVV.

J is TRBJ1-1 and V is TRBV11-3, with a weak D call TRBD1 (6 bases). Between the trimmed V and J ends, which lost 0 bases and 4 bases, there was a span of 9 bases. CDR3 size: 14 residues. Germline V gene sequence: CDR1 SGHNT, CDR2 YENEEA. Here the CDR3 DNA reads TGTGCCAGCAGCTTAGACAGGGGCGGCACTGAAGCTTTCTTT. Protein: CASSLDRGGTEAFF.

This sequence joins TRBV29-1 and TRBJ2-2; D call uncertain. Trimming left V 7 bases short and J 5 bases short, with 11 bases between. The V gene's germline CDR1 is SQVTM and CDR2 ANQGSEA. The CDR3 runs 12 residues. The DNA for the CDR3 is TGCAGCGGAGTCTCGTGGACCGGGGAGCTGTTTTTT. It encodes CSGVSWTGELFF.